This T cell receptor (beta chain) was sequenced for a study of shared clonotypes between healthy human individuals. Genomic DNA of every subset was divided equally among multiple immunoSEQ plates. Clones were read by immunoSEQ multiplex PCR, and TCRdb kept only the in-frame ones, dropping some. Of roughly 1,100,000 clones in the sample, about three quarters were seen once. The germline V gene encodes CDR1 ENHRY and CDR2 SYGVKD. This CDR3 contains 14 residues. V was clipped by 5 bases and J by 1 base, with 8 bases between them. V usage is TRBV10-3 and J usage is TRBJ2-2, with D tentatively TRBD1 (5 bases). This sequence originates from a man younger than 35 in good health. The sequenced material came from memory CD4+ T cells sorted from blood. The sample's subset: CD45RA-negative fraction. CDR3 region: CAISFRGNTGELFF. CDR3 in DNA: TGTGCCATCAGTTTTAGGGGGAACACCGGGGAGCTGTTTTTT.